The 28 T cell receptor beta chains below all came from one sample that was sequenced in a study of T cells after yellow fever vaccination. TCRdb called the 5' RACE reads again in MiXCR, with one record for every CDR3 protein. The table has roughly 300,000 distinct CDR3 sequences, about 7.8% seen once. This specimen consisted of PBMCs, obtained more than 40 days after the first yellow fever vaccination. These receptors all come from a man between 18 and 35 years old who received the YFV17D yellow fever vaccine.

In this sample, this clonotype turned up a few times. This chain uses TRBV7-2 with TRBJ1-1, with D perhaps TRBD1 (5 bases). V shed 4 bases and J shed 6 bases, with 15 bases lying between them. This CDR3 contains 14 residues. Germline CDR1 reads SGHTA; CDR2 reads FQGNSA. The CDR3 DNA sequence: TGTGCCAGCAGCTCCCGGGCGGGGGACCCTGAAGCTTTCTTT. Its protein is CASSSRAGDPEAFF.

In this sample, this clonotype turned up many times. This sequence joins TRBV7-2 and TRBJ1-5; TRBD1 is a possible D gene (5 bases). Trimming cost V 5 bases and J 2 bases, with 10 bases left between them. The CDR3 has 14 residues. CDR1 is SGHTA, CDR2 FQGNSA, per germline. Written as DNA, the CDR3 is TGTGCCAGCAGCCGGGGGGGTGGCAATCAGCCCCAGCATTTT. It codes for CASSRGGGNQPQHF.

A few counts support this clonotype. The gene calls are TRBV19 and TRBJ2-1; 8 bases line up with TRBD2. J was trimmed by 3 bases and V by 7 bases; bases with no gene match: 11. CDR3 length: 16 residues. Germline V gives CDR1 LNHDA, CDR2 SQIVND (reference sequence). CDR3 sequence (DNA): TGTGCCAGTAAGGGCGGGGCGGGGGGACACTACAATGAGCAGTTCTTC. It codes for CASKGGAGGHYNEQFF.

This clonotype was counted between two and nine times. This chain uses TRBV4-3 with TRBJ2-3; D ambiguous. CDR3 length: 16 residues. V was shortened by 0 bases and J by 4 bases, with 14 bases between the two germline ends. Germline CDR1 and CDR2: LGHNA and YSLEER. The CDR3 sequence is CASSQEDRRESDTQYF. DNA of the CDR3: TGCGCCAGCAGCCAAGAGGATCGAAGGGAATCAGATACGCAGTATTTT.

The chain recombines TRBV5-1 with TRBJ2-3; D remains unclear. The J call could be wrong; TRBJ1-5 is a better fit for the DNA end. Looked up from germline, CDR1 is SGHRS and CDR2 is YFSETQ. The length of the CDR3 is 16 residues. The CDR3: CASSLALAVSTDTQHF. In DNA, the CDR3 is TGCGCCAGCAGCTTGGCTCTAGCGGTTAGCACAGATACGCAGCATTTT.

There are a few counts of this clonotype. The chain's CDR3 is CASSRGGVAGADTQYF. In nucleotides, the CDR3 is TGCGCCAGCAGCCGCGGGGGGGTAGCGGGGGCAGATACGCAGTATTTT. The V gene is TRBV5-1, the J gene TRBJ2-3; 9 nucleotides match TRBD2. There are 16 residues in the CDR3. Germline loops: CDR1 SGHRS, CDR2 YFSETQ. V trimming: 4 bases; J trimming: 4 bases; junction bases outside the gene matches: 10.

There are a few counts of this clonotype. The chain is built from TRBV2 and TRBJ2-7, with D perhaps matching TRBD1 (5 bases). Germline V CDR1 and CDR2: SNHLY, FYNNEI. The CDR3 consists of 12 residues. Trimming left V 4 bases short and J 6 bases short, with 10 bases between. The CDR3 loop is CASSVDRGEQYV. CDR3 DNA sequence: TGTGCCAGCAGTGTCGACAGAGGCGAGCAGTACGTC.

The chain is built from TRBV29-1 and TRBJ2-1; D is ambiguous. The CDR3 sequence is 13 residues long. With 8 bases removed from V and 4 bases from J, the gap between germline ends came to 15 bases. Germline assignment: CDR1 SQVTM and CDR2 ANQGSEA. Here the CDR3 DNA reads TGCAGCATTATCGTATCAACTTACAATGAGCAGTTCTTC. This sequence encodes CSIIVSTYNEQFF.

This rearrangement joins TRBV12-5 to TRBJ1-2, with a weak D call TRBD1 (5 bases). The CDR3 has 14 residues. Per germline, CDR1 LGHNT and CDR2 FRNRAP. Trimming took 6 bases from V and 1 from J, leaving 12 bases between them. CDR3 DNA: TGTGCTAGTGGGGGGACCGAAAGTAACTATGGCTACACCTTC. Its translation is CASGGTESNYGYTF.

The CDR3 DNA is TGTGCCAGCAGTTTTTTGCCGGGACAGGGGGCCGCTAATGAAAAACTGTTTTTT. It codes for CASSFLPGQGAANEKLFF. This chain joins TRBV12-3 or TRBV12-4 and TRBJ1-4; 12 nucleotides line up with TRBD1. The CDR3 extends over 18 amino acids. The trim removed 3 bases at V and 3 bases at J, leaving 8 bases unmatched.

Here the CDR3 reads CASSLDGQPQHF. The DNA of the CDR3 is TGTGCCAGCAGCTTAGACGGGCAGCCCCAGCATTTT. V and J are TRBV7-2 and TRBJ1-5; D not certain. V was shortened by 1 base and J by 7 bases, with 5 bases between the two germline ends. Germline loops: CDR1 SGHTA, CDR2 FQGNSA. The CDR3 runs to 12 residues.

This clonotype was observed many times. The chain combines TRBV28 with TRBJ2-7, with D perhaps TRBD2 (5 bases). Germline CDR1 MDHEN, CDR2 SYDVKM. V lost 5 bases and J lost 3, with 14 bases in between. CDR3 length: 14 residues. CDR3 region: CASSMAGRIYEQYV. CDR3 bases: TGTGCCAGCAGTATGGCGGGCAGGATCTACGAGCAGTACGTC.

There are many counts of this clonotype. The chain has TRBV5-1 and TRBJ1-1; D uncertain. Germline V lookup: CDR1 SGHRS, CDR2 YFSETQ. The CDR3 sequence is 15 residues long. Trimming took 0 bases from V and 7 from J, leaving 16 bases between them. The DNA for the CDR3 is TGCGCCAGCAGCTTGGCAGGTTGGGTCTCTAATGAAGCTTTCTTT. As protein: CASSLAGWVSNEAFF.

This sequence joins TRBV20-1 and TRBJ1-5; D unclear. Germline V gene data show CDR1 as DFQATT and CDR2 as SNEGSKA (reference sequence). The CDR3 spans 17 residues. V shed 0 bases and J shed 1 base, with 16 bases lying between them. CDR3 bases: TGCAGTGCTAGAGATAGAACCTTCCATGGGAGCAATCAGCCCCAGCATTTT. This sequence encodes CSARDRTFHGSNQPQHF.

V gene TRBV6-5 combines with J gene TRBJ1-1; D possibly corresponds to TRBD1 (5 bases). Germline V gene sequence: CDR1 MNHEY, CDR2 SVGAGI. Trimming left V 10 bases short and J 4 bases short, with 13 bases between. The CDR3 is 12 amino acids. The CDR3 spells CATREGPTEAFF. CDR3 DNA sequence: TGTGCCACCAGGGAGGGACCCACTGAAGCTTTCTTT.

This sequence joins TRBV12-3 or TRBV12-4 and TRBJ2-1; 10 positions match TRBD1. Unmatched junction bases numbered 5, after V lost 3 bases and J lost 6 bases. There are 15 residues in the CDR3. The CDR3 region is CASSFVRTGGNEQFF. The CDR3 DNA reads TGTGCCAGCAGTTTTGTCCGGACAGGGGGCAATGAGCAGTTCTTC.

There are a few counts of this clonotype. For the CDR3, the DNA is TGCAGTGCTAGTCACGGATACAGGGCTGGGGCCAACGTCCTGACTTTC. Residues: CSASHGYRAGANVLTF. This chain connects TRBV20-1 to TRBJ2-6; D might be TRBD1 (6 bases). Looked up from germline, CDR1 is DFQATT and CDR2 is SNEGSKA (reference sequence). The CDR3 loop spans 16 amino acids. The V end lost 3 bases, the J end lost 2 bases, and 14 bases lay between the germline ends.

The rearrangement joins TRBV24-1 to TRBJ2-1, with 10 bases that match TRBD2. V lost 3 bases to trimming and J lost 7 bases; unmatched junction nucleotides: 8. Germline V gene data show CDR1 as KGHDR and CDR2 as SFDVKD. The CDR3 spans 16 residues. The CDR3, as DNA: TGTGCCACCAGTGATCCGAGCGGGGGGGCAAGGAATGAGCAGTTCTTC. Amino acid sequence: CATSDPSGGARNEQFF.

V gene TRBV7-3 combines with J gene TRBJ1-1, with D perhaps TRBD1 (5 bases). CDR1 SGHTA and CDR2 FQGTGA come from the germline V gene. With 4 bases removed from V and 4 bases from J, the gap between germline ends came to 16 bases. This CDR3 has 15 amino acids. The CDR3, as DNA: TGTGCCAGCAGCTCGGGGCCGGCATATCGCACTGAAGCTTTCTTT. Protein sequence: CASSSGPAYRTEAFF.

This clonotype was detected ten times or more. This chain links TRBV12-3 or TRBV12-4 with TRBJ2-5; D remains unclear. V dropped 0 bases and J dropped 5 bases, with 10 bases sitting between them. The length of the CDR3 is 14 residues. The CDR3 region is CASSLARVAETQYF. CDR3 nucleotide sequence: TGTGCCAGCAGTTTAGCTAGGGTTGCGGAGACCCAGTACTTC.

This clonotype was seen more than once but under ten times. This chain links TRBV6-5 with TRBJ2-5, with 11 bases that match TRBD1. With 5 bases clipped from V and 5 bases from J, the junction kept 7 bases outside the gene matches. The CDR3 is 15 amino acids. The germline CDR1 and CDR2 sequences are MNHEY and SVGAGI. CDR3 in amino acids: CASSRTGGEGETQYF. CDR3 bases: TGTGCCAGCAGTCGGACAGGGGGCGAAGGGGAGACCCAGTACTTC.

The V gene is TRBV4-1, the J gene TRBJ1-2; 9 positions match TRBD1. The CDR3 length is 16 residues. Germline-derived CDR1 and CDR2 are MGHRA and YSYEKL. Trimming removed 1 base from V and 2 bases from J; junction bases left unmatched: 5. The CDR3 nucleotides read TGCGCCAGCAGCCAAGGGGCGGGACAGGGAAACTATGGCTACACCTTC. It yields the protein CASSQGAGQGNYGYTF.

This clonotype was seen ten or more times. The genes are TRBV12-3 or TRBV12-4 and TRBJ1-1; TRBD1 matches 8 bases. V shed 2 bases and J 2 bases; nucleotides not matched to a gene: 4. CDR3 size: 15 residues. CDR3 DNA sequence: TGTGCCAGCAGTTTACAGGGGGCAGGAAACACTGAAGCTTTCTTT. This gives the protein CASSLQGAGNTEAFF.

This clonotype has a handful of counts. The chain combines TRBV6-6 with TRBJ1-1; no firm D call. This CDR3 spans 13 amino acids. V shed 6 bases and J shed 3 bases, with 11 bases lying between them. The germline V gene encodes CDR1 MNHNY and CDR2 SVGAGI (reference sequence). The CDR3 reads CASSPPMDTEAFF. The DNA of the CDR3 is TGTGCCAGCAGCCCACCAATGGACACTGAAGCTTTCTTT.

The genes are TRBV18 and TRBJ1-2, with 9 bases identical to TRBD1. V lost 4 bases to trimming and J lost 14 bases; unmatched junction nucleotides: 11. Germline lookup yields CDR1 KGHSH and CDR2 LQKENI. The CDR3 contains 13 residues. The CDR3 spells CASSRVEGTGKTF. The CDR3 coding sequence is TGTGCCAGCTCACGCGTGGAAGGGACAGGGAAAACCTTC.

In this sample, this clonotype turned up a few times. The chain has TRBV6-5 and TRBJ2-3; 7 bases align to TRBD1. Germline CDR1 reads MNHEY; CDR2 reads SVGAGI. J gave up 3 bases and V 2 bases, and 5 bases lay outside the gene matches. The CDR3 totals 15 residues. As DNA, the CDR3 is TGTGCCAGCAGTTACACAGGGGATAGGACAGATACGCAGTATTTT. Translated: CASSYTGDRTDTQYF.

The rearrangement joins TRBV7-6 to TRBJ2-5; 12 bases fit TRBD2. CDR1 and CDR2 (germline): SGHVS, FNYEAQ. Losses at the gene ends were 5 bases for V and 4 bases for J; bases not matched to a gene: 11. The CDR3 is 17 amino acids. The CDR3 bases are TGTGCCAGCAGCCGTGGACTAGCGGGGCGGGGGCCAGAGACCCAGTACTTC. As protein: CASSRGLAGRGPETQYF.

This clonotype came up a few times. V usage is TRBV12-5 and J usage is TRBJ2-2; no firm D call. The CDR3 consists of 12 residues. Trimming removed 0 bases at V and 4 bases at J, with 0 bases between. Germline V gene data show CDR1 as LGHNT and CDR2 as FRNRAP. CDR3 nucleotides: TGTGCTAGTGGTTTGGTCACCGGGGAGCTGTTTTTT. Amino acid sequence: CASGLVTGELFF.